These 6 T cell receptor beta chains were sequenced from one sample in a study of T cell repertoires in cytomegalovirus infection. Using its own MiXCR run on the reads, TCRdb lists one record per CDR3 protein. Among 310,000 or so distinct CDR3 sequences listed, 20% to 25% were seen once. Antigens of these TCRs are unknown. The sample consisted of cultured PBMCs, taken from culture after CMV antigen stimulation. The receptors were gathered from a human donor in good health (CMV status not recorded). Some clones in this sample may be carry-over from other donors' samples.

Only a few counts were recorded for this clonotype. J is TRBJ1-3 and V is TRBV4-2; D may be TRBD1 (5 bases). This CDR3 is built from 15 residues. Germline assignment: CDR1 LGHNA and CDR2 YNFKEQ. V was trimmed by 0 bases and J by 4 bases, leaving 10 bases between them. Here the CDR3 DNA reads TGTGCCAGCAGCCAAGAGGGGACGGAGGGAAACACCATATATTTT. It encodes CASSQEGTEGNTIYF.

The chain has TRBV12-3 or TRBV12-4 and TRBJ2-3; 8 nucleotides agree with TRBD2. The CDR3 spans 14 residues. After removal of 9 bases from V and 1 base from J, the junction contained 6 bases not matched to a gene. In DNA, the CDR3 is TGTGCCAGTAAAGCGGGAGTCCGCACAGATACGCAGTATTTT. Translated: CASKAGVRTDTQYF.

This chain joins TRBV27 and TRBJ2-7; 11 bases line up with TRBD2. The CDR3 runs to 15 residues. The V gene end was trimmed by 2 bases and the J gene end by 2 bases; junction bases not matched to a gene: 2. In germline, CDR1 is MNHEY, CDR2 SMNVEV (reference sequence). CDR3 sequence (DNA): TGTGCCAGCAGTTTACTAGCGGGAGGCACCTACGAGCAGTACGTC. Amino acids: CASSLLAGGTYEQYV.

This clonotype occurred a few times. The V call is TRBV4-3, the J call TRBJ2-1; 13 positions match TRBD2. CDR3 length: 19 amino acids. Germline CDR1 and CDR2: LGHNA and YSLEER. V shed 6 bases and J 1 base; nucleotides not matched to a gene: 12. DNA for the CDR3: TGCGCCAGCAGTAAAGGACTAGCGGGAGAACTAATGTCCTACAATGAGCAGTTCTTC. It is translated as CASSKGLAGELMSYNEQFF.

This clonotype was observed at least ten times. This rearrangement joins TRBV7-8 to TRBJ2-1; possibly TRBD2 for D (5 bases). Germline loops: CDR1 SGHVS, CDR2 FQNEAQ. V was clipped by 4 bases and J by 2 bases, with 15 bases between them. This CDR3 is built from 16 residues. The CDR3 is CASSSHEGRTYNEQFF. For the CDR3, the DNA is TGTGCCAGCAGCTCCCATGAGGGCCGAACCTACAATGAGCAGTTCTTC.

The J gene is TRBJ1-1, the V gene TRBV30, with D unresolved. This CDR3 comprises 12 residues. CDR1 and CDR2 from the germline V gene are GTSNPN and SVGIG (reference sequence). With 0 bases removed from V and 6 bases from J, the gap between germline ends came to 8 bases. In DNA form, the CDR3 reads TGTGCCTGGAGTGTACGGCAGGCTGAAGCTTTCTTT. Translating gives CAWSVRQAEAFF.